This TCR beta chain was identified in a study of T cells in localized non-small cell lung cancer. The protocol was immunoSEQ multiplex PCR, while the TCRdb copy is restricted to in-frame clones and leaves out a portion. There are about 710 clones in the sample; 15% to 20% occur only once, and roughly a fifth lies in the top ten. This clone was observed a few times. CDR3 length: 13 amino acids. The chain has TRBV1 and TRBJ2-2; TRBD2 is the table's D call, not checked against the DNA. TRBV1 is a recognized pseudogene. The input for sequencing was normal lung tissue next to the tumor, taken before any cancer treatment. This TCR was recovered from a man aged 35 to 70 with stage III squamous cell lung carcinoma. The DNA for the CDR3 is TGCGCCAGCAGCCCGGAGGGGACCGGGGAGCTGTTTTTT. Its translation is CASSPEGTGELFF.